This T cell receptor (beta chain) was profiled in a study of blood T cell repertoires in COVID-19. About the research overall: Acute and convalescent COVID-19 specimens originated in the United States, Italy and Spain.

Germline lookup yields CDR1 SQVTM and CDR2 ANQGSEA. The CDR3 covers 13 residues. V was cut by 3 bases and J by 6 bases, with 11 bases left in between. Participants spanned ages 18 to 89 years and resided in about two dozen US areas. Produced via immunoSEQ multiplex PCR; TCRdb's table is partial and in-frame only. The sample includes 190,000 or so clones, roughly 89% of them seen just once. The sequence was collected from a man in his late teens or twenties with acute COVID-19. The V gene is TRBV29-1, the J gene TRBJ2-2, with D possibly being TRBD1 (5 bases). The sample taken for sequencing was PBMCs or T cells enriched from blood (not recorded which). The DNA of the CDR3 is TGCAGCGTTGATGTCAGGGAATCCGGGGAGCTGTTTTTT. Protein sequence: CSVDVRESGELFF.